These 23 T cell receptor beta chains were sequenced from one sample in a study of T cell responses to AZD1222 COVID-19 vaccine. Method: immunoSEQ multiplex PCR; TCRdb's copy keeps in-frame clones and lacks some. The sample records about 130,000 clones, over 85% being singletons. This specimen was peripheral blood, taken on day 0 of AZD1222 vaccination. These receptor sequences come from an adult in good health.

The rearrangement uses TRBV2 and TRBJ2-2, with 9 nucleotides matching TRBD1. Per the germline V gene, CDR1 is SNHLY and CDR2 is FYNNEI. The CDR3 contains 15 residues. The V segment lost 4 bases and the J segment 4 bases; nucleotides outside the gene matches: 4. CDR3 in amino acids: CASSGDRVLTGELFF. DNA of the CDR3: TGTGCCAGCAGTGGGGACAGGGTACTCACCGGGGAGCTGTTTTTT.

The chain carries TRBV19 and TRBJ1-5; TRBD1 is a possible D gene (6 bases). Trimming took off 7 bases at V and 2 bases at J, with 9 bases between the two ends. Germline values: CDR1 LNHDA, CDR2 SQIVND (reference sequence). This CDR3 is built from 13 residues. In nucleotides, the CDR3 is TGTGCCAGTAAGCCAGGGGGCAATCAGCCCCAGCATTTT. Residues: CASKPGGNQPQHF.

This rearrangement joins TRBV19 to TRBJ1-5; a weak D match, TRBD1 (6 bases). CDR3 length: 15 amino acids. Germline assignment: CDR1 LNHDA and CDR2 SQIVND (reference sequence). V was clipped by 5 bases and J by 3 bases, with 14 bases between them. CDR3 loop: CASSPRDRPNQPQHF. In DNA, the CDR3 is TGTGCCAGTAGTCCTCGTGACAGGCCCAATCAGCCCCAGCATTTT. Combining the CDR3 with reference TRBV19 and TRBJ1-5 gives the whole variable domain DGGITQSPKYLFRKEGQNVTLSCEQNLNHDAMYWYRQDPGQGLRLIYYSQIVNDFQKGDIAEGYSVSREKKESFPLTVTSAQKNPTAFYLCASSPRDRPNQPQHFGDGTRLSIL.

The chain is built from TRBV19 and TRBJ2-1; D gene uncertain. The CDR3 is 14 residues long. With 7 bases removed from V and 0 bases from J, the gap between germline ends came to 10 bases. The V gene's germline CDR1 is LNHDA and CDR2 SQIVND (reference sequence). CDR3 amino acids: CASKRGSSYNEQFF. The CDR3 DNA reads TGTGCCAGTAAACGCGGAAGCTCCTACAATGAGCAGTTCTTC.

V is TRBV27 and J is TRBJ2-1; no definite D call. Germline V CDR1 and CDR2: MNHEY, SMNVEV (reference sequence). This CDR3 contains 12 residues. The V and J ends lost 6 bases and 7 bases respectively, with 10 bases between them. The CDR3 loop is CASSRVKNEQFF. In DNA form, the CDR3 reads TGTGCCAGCAGCAGAGTTAAGAATGAGCAGTTCTTC.

The chain recombines TRBV29-1 with TRBJ1-2, with 9 bases that match TRBD1. The trim removed 1 base at V and 6 bases at J, leaving 9 bases unmatched. This CDR3 comprises 15 residues. Germline CDR1 SQVTM, CDR2 ANQGSEA. CDR3 sequence: CSVEVPPGTGNGYTF. The CDR3 nucleotides are TGCAGCGTTGAAGTGCCCCCTGGGACAGGGAATGGCTACACCTTC. The full variable domain, with the rest looked up from reference TRBV29-1 and TRBJ1-2, is SAVISQKPSRDICQRGTSLTIQCQVDSQVTMMFWYRQQPGQSLTLIATANQGSEATYESGFVIDKFPISRPNLTFSTLTVSNMSPEDSSIYLCSVEVPPGTGNGYTFGSGTRLTVV.

The chain uses TRBV10-3 and TRBJ1-6; 9 bases map to TRBD1. Germline CDR1 and CDR2: ENHRY and SYGVKD. The CDR3 spans 15 residues. V lost 0 bases, J lost 9 bases, and 3 bases stayed unmatched. This CDR3 reads CAISESTGGGSPLHF. The DNA of the CDR3 is TGTGCCATCAGTGAGTCGACAGGGGGGGGTTCACCCCTCCACTTT.

This clone was detected only once. V gene TRBV7-9 combines with J gene TRBJ2-7, with 16 bases that match TRBD2. The CDR3 runs 19 residues. Germline lookup yields CDR1 SEHNR and CDR2 FQNEAQ (reference sequence). The trim removed 2 bases at V and 3 bases at J, leaving 10 bases unmatched. DNA of the CDR3: TGTGCCAGCAGCTTAACCGGGACTAGCGGGAGGGGCATCCTCTACGAGCAGTACTTC. It translates to CASSLTGTSGRGILYEQYF.

The CDR3 loop reads CASSAQGAESYGYTF. The CDR3 DNA reads TGTGCCAGCAGCGCCCAGGGGGCAGAGAGCTATGGCTACACCTTC. The chain carries TRBV9 and TRBJ1-2; 8 bases line up with TRBD1. Germline CDR1 reads SGDLS; CDR2 reads YYNGEE. V dropped 3 bases and J dropped 4; count of bases not matched to a gene: 8. CDR3 length: 15 amino acids.

This sequence joins TRBV27 and TRBJ2-1; 9 positions agree with TRBD2. The germline V gene has CDR1 MNHEY and CDR2 SMNVEV (reference sequence). Trimming removed 5 bases from V and 9 bases from J; junction bases left unmatched: 14. The CDR3 extends over 16 amino acids. Here the CDR3 reads CASSVGMGLARAEQFF. The DNA for the CDR3 is TGTGCCAGCAGTGTGGGGATGGGACTAGCACGTGCTGAGCAGTTCTTC.

J is TRBJ2-1 and V is TRBV10-3, with TRBD2 matching over 13 bases. V gave up 5 bases and J gave up 0 bases; unmatched junction bases: 4. The CDR3 has 17 amino acids. Looked up from germline, CDR1 is ENHRY and CDR2 is SYGVKD. Here the CDR3 DNA reads TGTGCCATCAGTCCTAGGACTAGCGGGAGCTCCTACAATGAGCAGTTCTTC. This sequence encodes CAISPRTSGSSYNEQFF.

This sequence joins TRBV19 and TRBJ1-1; D remains ambiguous. The CDR3 is 14 amino acids. Between the trimmed V and J ends, which lost 3 bases and 5 bases, there was a span of 13 bases. Germline V gene lookup returns CDR1 LNHDA and CDR2 SQIVND (reference sequence). CDR3 in DNA: TGTGCCAGTAGTATTGAGACTACGGGGACTGAAGCTTTCTTT. Translated: CASSIETTGTEAFF. Looking up the rest from reference TRBV19 and TRBJ1-1 gives the full variable domain: DGGITQSPKYLFRKEGQNVTLSCEQNLNHDAMYWYRQDPGQGLRLIYYSQIVNDFQKGDIAEGYSVSREKKESFPLTVTSAQKNPTAFYLCASSIETTGTEAFFGQGTRLTVV.

About this clone: The identical CDR3 is also encoded by other nucleotide sequences in the sample. The chain uses TRBV19 and TRBJ2-7; TRBD1 agrees at 9 bases. Germline V lookup: CDR1 LNHDA, CDR2 SQIVND (reference sequence). The CDR3 spans 15 residues. V lost 1 base and J lost 5; bases outside the gene matches: 6. This CDR3 reads CASSIGGTGKHEQYF. The DNA for the CDR3 is TGTGCCAGTAGTATAGGCGGGACAGGGAAACACGAGCAGTACTTC.

This chain connects TRBV14 to TRBJ1-6; D is unclear. CDR3 length equals 13 residues. The V end lost 2 bases, the J end lost 4 bases, and 3 bases lay between the germline ends. Germline V gives CDR1 SGHDN, CDR2 FVKESK. The CDR3 bases are TGTGCCAGCAGCCAACAGTATAATTCACCCCTCCACTTT. Its protein product is CASSQQYNSPLHF.

The rearrangement uses TRBV6-6 and TRBJ2-7, with D tentatively TRBD1 (5 bases). Germline loops: CDR1 MNHNY, CDR2 SVGAGI (reference sequence). This CDR3 has 12 residues. V was cut by 5 bases and J by 3 bases, with 8 bases left in between. The CDR3 bases are TGTGCCAGCAGTGACGACAGCTACGAGCAGTACTTC. Protein product: CASSDDSYEQYF.

The V gene is TRBV13, the J gene TRBJ1-2; TRBD1 might be the D (5 bases). The CDR3 covers 16 residues. Germline CDR1 reads PRHDT; CDR2 reads FYEKMQ (reference sequence). With 5 bases removed from V and 5 bases from J, the gap between germline ends came to 21 bases. The CDR3 loop reads CASSPPGAGWEYGYTF. CDR3 DNA sequence: TGTGCCAGCAGCCCCCCAGGCGCAGGGTGGGAGTATGGCTACACCTTC.

This rearrangement joins TRBV4-1 to TRBJ1-1, with D possibly TRBD1 on 5 matching bases. The V end was cut by 0 bases, the J end by 4 bases, with 21 bases between. This CDR3 has 18 amino acids. Germline V gives CDR1 MGHRA, CDR2 YSYEKL. The CDR3 is CASSQEPYFGTAATEAFF. The DNA for the CDR3 is TGCGCCAGCAGCCAAGAGCCGTATTTCGGGACGGCCGCCACTGAAGCTTTCTTT.

The V call is TRBV5-6, the J call TRBJ1-2; weak D call: TRBD1 (5 bases). The CDR3 has 13 amino acids. Deletions cut 0 bases from V and 7 bases from J, with 10 bases between. CDR1 SGHDT and CDR2 YYEEEE come from the germline V gene. CDR3 nucleotides: TGTGCCAGCAGCTTGGCTGGGGGTAGTGGCTACACCTTC. It specifies CASSLAGGSGYTF.

The chain uses TRBV7-9 and TRBJ1-3; D gene ambiguous. This CDR3 is built from 14 residues. Trimming left V 2 bases short and J 1 base short, with 6 bases between. The V gene's germline CDR1 is SEHNR and CDR2 FQNEAQ (reference sequence). CDR3 in amino acids: CASSLRISGNTIYF. For the CDR3, the DNA is TGTGCCAGCAGCTTACGGATTTCTGGAAACACCATATATTTT. The full variable domain, its missing parts supplied by reference TRBV7-9 and TRBJ1-3, is DTGVSQNPRHKITKRGQNVTFRCDPISEHNRLYWYRQTLGQGPEFLTYFQNEAQLEKSRLLSDRFSAERPKGSFSTLEIQRTEQGDSAMYLCASSLRISGNTIYFGEGSWLTVV.

The CDR3, as DNA: TGTGCCAGCAGCCCGACTAGCGGGAGACAAGAGACCCAGTACTTC. This codes for CASSPTSGRQETQYF. V is TRBV5-4 and J is TRBJ2-5, with 12 bases lining up with TRBD2. This CDR3 is 15 amino acids long. The germline gives CDR1 SGHNT, CDR2 YYREEE (reference sequence). After removal of 4 bases from V and 2 bases from J, the junction contained 3 bases not matched to a gene.

The chain carries TRBV7-2 and TRBJ2-5; perhaps TRBD2 as D (6 bases). The CDR3 sequence is 12 residues long. Germline V gene sequence: CDR1 SGHTA, CDR2 FQGNSA. V gave up 3 bases and J gave up 10 bases, with 12 bases separating them. CDR3 amino acids: CASSLGDSLQYF. CDR3 sequence (DNA): TGTGCCAGCAGCTTGGGGGACTCTCTCCAGTACTTC.

The V gene is TRBV2, the J gene TRBJ1-6, with no clear D. The CDR3 is 13 amino acids. From germline, CDR1 is SNHLY and CDR2 FYNNEI. V was clipped by 5 bases and J by 7 bases, with 9 bases between them. CDR3 sequence: CASSPSENSPLHF. The CDR3 DNA sequence: TGTGCCAGCAGTCCGAGCGAGAATTCACCCCTCCACTTT.

The table lists this clone with a count of one. The chain combines TRBV28 with TRBJ2-5; maybe TRBD2 (6 bases). There are 15 residues in the CDR3. With 6 bases removed from V and 2 bases from J, the gap between germline ends came to 16 bases. From germline, CDR1 is MDHEN and CDR2 SYDVKM. CDR3 region: CASRGTWDLQETQYF. The CDR3 DNA follows: TGTGCCAGCAGGGGGACCTGGGACTTGCAAGAGACCCAGTACTTC.